This passage covers 25 T cell receptor beta chains from one sample sequenced in a study of T cells in localized non-small cell lung cancer. Sequenced by immunoSEQ multiplex PCR; TCRdb stores in-frame clones only, minus some. The sample lists under 25,000 clones; approximately 88% were seen once. The sequencing here drew on peripheral blood, taken before any cancer treatment. These receptors originate from a man between 40 and 70 years old with stage I squamous cell lung carcinoma.

This clone was seen a few times. The CDR3 loop reads CASSLPGQGKNIQYF. The CDR3 nucleotides read TGTGCCAGCAGCTTGCCGGGACAGGGTAAAAACATTCAGTACTTC. The V call is TRBV7-9, the J call TRBJ2-4; TRBD1 matches at 9 bases. J gave up 4 bases and V 3 bases, and 4 bases lay outside the gene matches. Germline values: CDR1 SEHNR, CDR2 FQNEAQ (reference sequence). This CDR3 is built from 15 residues.

The V and J genes are TRBV19 and TRBJ1-5; D is possibly TRBD1 (5 bases). Germline CDR1 is LNHDA and CDR2 is SQIVND (reference sequence). The V end lost 0 bases, the J end lost 2 bases, and 11 bases lay between the germline ends. CDR3 length: 16 residues. CDR3 coding DNA: TGTGCCAGTAGTATAGAGCGGGGGGATGGCAATCAGCCCCAGCATTTT. It encodes CASSIERGDGNQPQHF.

The chain is built from TRBV28 and TRBJ2-1; 8 bases are a match to TRBD2. The CDR3 consists of 15 residues. Trimming removed 2 bases from V and 7 bases from J; junction bases left unmatched: 7. Per germline, CDR1 MDHEN and CDR2 SYDVKM. The CDR3: CASSLGAGGANEQFF. The CDR3 coding sequence is TGTGCCAGCAGTTTAGGGGCGGGGGGCGCGAATGAGCAGTTCTTC.

The genes are TRBV4-1 and TRBJ2-7, with D perhaps TRBD2 (5 bases). Per germline, CDR1 MGHRA and CDR2 YSYEKL. Trimming pared 0 bases from V and 2 bases from J, leaving 14 bases between. This CDR3 has 16 amino acids. CDR3 amino acids: CASSQDDSGFAYEQYF. CDR3 bases: TGCGCCAGCAGCCAAGATGATTCGGGGTTTGCCTACGAGCAGTACTTC.

The chain combines TRBV18 with TRBJ1-4; D is unresolved. The V and J ends lost 2 bases and 4 bases respectively, with 8 bases between them. Germline V gene lookup returns CDR1 KGHSH and CDR2 LQKENI. CDR3 size: 14 residues. DNA for the CDR3: TGTGCCAGCTCACCAACATTCCATAATGAAAAACTGTTTTTT. Protein sequence: CASSPTFHNEKLFF.

The chain recombines TRBV7-9 with TRBJ2-7; D unclear. Germline V gene sequence: CDR1 SEHNR, CDR2 FQNEAQ (reference sequence). The CDR3 consists of 13 residues. V was shortened by 3 bases and J by 9 bases, with 15 bases between the two germline ends. The chain's CDR3 is CASSFPTELRQYF. In DNA, the CDR3 is TGTGCCAGCAGCTTCCCTACTGAATTAAGGCAGTACTTC.

V and J are TRBV6-1 and TRBJ1-1; 9 bases are shared with TRBD1. This CDR3 has 14 residues. The trim removed 5 bases at V and 5 bases at J, leaving 6 bases unmatched. From germline, CDR1 is MNHNS and CDR2 SASEGT. CDR3 bases: TGTGCCAGCAGTCCGTGGACAGGGGAGACTGAAGCTTTCTTT. It is translated as CASSPWTGETEAFF.

This clone was counted a single time. The chain couples TRBV20-1 to TRBJ2-7, with D possibly being TRBD2 (7 bases). With 5 bases removed from V and 5 bases from J, the gap between germline ends came to 10 bases. The CDR3 has 11 residues. CDR1 and CDR2 from the germline V gene are DFQATT and SNEGSKA (reference sequence). Here the CDR3 reads CSALGGHEQYF. The CDR3 nucleotides are TGCAGTGCTTTGGGGGGGCACGAGCAGTACTTC.

V gene TRBV4-1 combines with J gene TRBJ1-1; perhaps TRBD1 as D (5 bases). CDR1 MGHRA and CDR2 YSYEKL come from the germline V gene. V gave up 5 bases and J gave up 5 bases, with 12 bases separating them. This CDR3 spans 13 amino acids. The DNA for the CDR3 is TGCGCCAGCAGCTCAGGGAGGGGTACTGAAGCTTTCTTT. This gives the protein CASSSGRGTEAFF.

This chain links TRBV4-1 with TRBJ2-4, with D maybe TRBD1 (5 bases). V was clipped by 6 bases and J by 1 base, with 25 bases between them. The CDR3 runs to 19 residues. Germline CDR1 and CDR2: MGHRA and YSYEKL. The CDR3 region has the DNA TGCGCCAGCAGTCAAAACTCTTGGGCTAACAACAGGGCCAAAAACATTCAGTACTTC. Protein sequence: CASSQNSWANNRAKNIQYF.

The chain employs TRBV5-1 and TRBJ2-7; D is perhaps TRBD2 (6 bases). V lost 4 bases, J lost 7 bases, and 18 bases lay in between. The CDR3 totals 14 residues. CDR1 is SGHRS, CDR2 YFSETQ, per germline. The CDR3: CASSLGLTMHEQYF. The CDR3 bases are TGCGCCAGCAGCCTGGGACTTACCATGCATGAGCAGTACTTC.

As for this clone: Other DNA sequences from this sample encode an identical CDR3 as well. The gene calls are TRBV18 and TRBJ2-7; no clear D. The V end was cut by 6 bases, the J end by 1 base, with 10 bases between. CDR3 length: 13 residues. Germline CDR1 is KGHSH and CDR2 is LQKENI. The CDR3 bases are TGTGCCAGCTCCCCTGACTCGTCCTACGAGCAGTACTTC. It specifies CASSPDSSYEQYF.

The chain employs TRBV13 and TRBJ2-3, with D uncertain. Germline CDR1 and CDR2: PRHDT and FYEKMQ (reference sequence). The CDR3 covers 17 residues. V lost 4 bases to trimming and J lost 1 base, with 18 bases between them. The DNA of the CDR3 is TGTGCCAGCAGCTCAAATACCCGTGGCTTGGGCACAGATACGCAGTATTTT. This codes for CASSSNTRGLGTDTQYF.

V usage is TRBV7-2 and J usage is TRBJ1-5; the D gene is possibly TRBD1 (5 bases). Trimming shortened V by 5 bases and J by 2 bases, and 10 bases separated the two germline ends. This CDR3 comprises 14 residues. Germline loops: CDR1 SGHTA, CDR2 FQGNSA. The CDR3 reads CASSPQGGNQPQHF. The CDR3 nucleotides are TGTGCCAGCAGCCCCCAGGGAGGCAATCAGCCCCAGCATTTT.

The CDR3 nucleotides are TGTGCCAGCTCACCTAGGACCGGGGGCACTGAAGCTTTCTTT. Its protein is CASSPRTGGTEAFF. The chain is built from TRBV18 and TRBJ1-1, with a possible D match to TRBD1 (5 bases). The length of the CDR3 is 14 residues. Germline-derived CDR1 and CDR2 are KGHSH and LQKENI. Trimming left V 3 bases short and J 4 bases short, with 12 bases between. Together with reference TRBV18 and TRBJ1-1, the CDR3 gives the full variable domain: NAGVMQNPRHLVRRRGQEARLRCSPMKGHSHVYWYRQLPEEGLKFMVYLQKENIIDESGMPKERFSAEFPKEGPSILRIQQVVRGDSAAYFCASSPRTGGTEAFFGQGTRLTVV.

The V gene is TRBV7-9, the J gene TRBJ1-1, with a possible D match to TRBD1 (5 bases). V dropped 2 bases and J dropped 1 base, with 14 bases sitting between them. The CDR3 covers 16 residues. Germline lookup yields CDR1 SEHNR and CDR2 FQNEAQ (reference sequence). CDR3 bases: TGTGCCAGCAGCTTACGAGCGGGACTTCCGAACACTGAAGCTTTCTTT. Amino acids: CASSLRAGLPNTEAFF.

The chain has TRBV19 and TRBJ2-7; 7 bases are a match to TRBD1. The CDR3 spans 13 residues. CDR1 is LNHDA and CDR2 is SQIVND in the germline V gene (reference sequence). Unmatched junction bases numbered 4, after V lost 5 bases and J lost 3 bases. The CDR3 DNA reads as TGTGCCAGTAGTTGGGGACAGTTCTACGAGCAGTACTTC. Encoded protein: CASSWGQFYEQYF.

The chain employs TRBV7-9 and TRBJ1-6; D may be TRBD1 (5 bases). V dropped 1 base and J dropped 3 bases, with 10 bases sitting between them. The CDR3 totals 16 residues. Germline-derived CDR1 and CDR2 are SEHNR and FQNEAQ (reference sequence). The CDR3 bases are TGTGCCAGCAGCTTAGATGATGGGGGCTATAATTCACCCCTCCACTTT. Residues: CASSLDDGGYNSPLHF.

This sequence joins TRBV27 and TRBJ2-1, with D perhaps being TRBD1 or TRBD2 (5 bases each). Germline V lookup: CDR1 MNHEY, CDR2 SMNVEV (reference sequence). V lost 3 bases, J lost 8 bases, and 14 bases lay in between. CDR3 length equals 14 residues. The CDR3 protein is CASSFSGTADEQFF. The CDR3 nucleotides are TGTGCCAGCAGTTTTTCCGGGACCGCCGATGAGCAGTTCTTC.

The chain recombines TRBV4-3 with TRBJ1-4; a weak D match, TRBD1 (6 bases). This CDR3 has 17 residues. In germline, CDR1 is LGHNA, CDR2 YSLEER. Trimming removed 3 bases at V and 2 bases at J, with 16 bases between. As DNA, the CDR3 is TGCGCCAGCAGCCATGAACTCCCGGGGGCTACTAATGAAAAACTGTTTTTT. Translating gives CASSHELPGATNEKLFF.

This clone was seen just once. The chain is built from TRBV7-9 and TRBJ1-5; D gene ambiguous. Deletions cut 2 bases from V and 5 bases from J, with 7 bases between. Germline V gene sequence: CDR1 SEHNR, CDR2 FQNEAQ (reference sequence). The CDR3 loop spans 13 amino acids. Here the CDR3 DNA reads TGTGCCAGCAGCTTAACAGAGGATCAGCCCCAGCATTTT. It specifies CASSLTEDQPQHF. Looking up the rest from reference TRBV7-9 and TRBJ1-5 gives the full variable domain: DTGVSQNPRHKITKRGQNVTFRCDPISEHNRLYWYRQTLGQGPEFLTYFQNEAQLEKSRLLSDRFSAERPKGSFSTLEIQRTEQGDSAMYLCASSLTEDQPQHFGDGTRLSIL.

This clone was counted a single time. This sequence joins TRBV6-5 and TRBJ2-7; 7 bases are shared with TRBD1. Germline CDR1 is MNHEY and CDR2 is SVGAGI. CDR3 length: 15 residues. Trimming at V came to 6 bases and at J to 3 bases, leaving 11 bases not matched to a gene. As DNA, the CDR3 is TGTGCCAGCAGAGCCAATCTGGGACAGAGCTACGAGCAGTACTTC. Its translation: CASRANLGQSYEQYF.

The chain combines TRBV6-5 with TRBJ1-2; 9 positions agree with TRBD1. V was pared by 2 bases and J by 6 bases, with 7 bases of the junction left unmatched. The germline CDR1 and CDR2 sequences are MNHEY and SVGAGI. The CDR3 is 15 residues long. The CDR3: CASSYKGQGWNGYTF. CDR3 bases: TGTGCCAGCAGTTACAAGGGACAGGGTTGGAATGGCTACACCTTC.

This clone appeared once. DNA for the CDR3: TGTGCCACCTCACGGGGCTTTTCCTACGAGCAGTACTTC. Translation: CATSRGFSYEQYF. The genes are TRBV2 and TRBJ2-7; D is perhaps TRBD1 or TRBD2 (5 bases each). The CDR3 loop spans 13 amino acids. The germline CDR1 and CDR2 sequences are SNHLY and FYNNEI. Trimming took off 10 bases at V and 1 base at J, with 14 bases between the two ends.

This chain joins TRBV6-1 and TRBJ2-7, with 9 positions matching TRBD1. Unmatched junction bases numbered 5, after V lost 7 bases and J lost 1 base. The CDR3 is 14 residues long. Looked up from germline, CDR1 is MNHNS and CDR2 is SASEGT. The CDR3 bases are TGTGCCAGCAAAAAGGGACAGGGTTCCTACGAGCAGTACTTC. It yields the protein CASKKGQGSYEQYF.